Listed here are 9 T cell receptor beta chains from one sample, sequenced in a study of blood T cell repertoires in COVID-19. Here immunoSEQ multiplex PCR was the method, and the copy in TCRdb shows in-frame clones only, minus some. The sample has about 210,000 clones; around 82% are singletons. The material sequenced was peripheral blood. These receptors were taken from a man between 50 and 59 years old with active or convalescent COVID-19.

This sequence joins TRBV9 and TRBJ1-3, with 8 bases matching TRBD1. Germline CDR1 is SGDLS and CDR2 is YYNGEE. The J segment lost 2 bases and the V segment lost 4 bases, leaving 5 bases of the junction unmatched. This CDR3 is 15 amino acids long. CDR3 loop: CASSQQGAAGNTIYF. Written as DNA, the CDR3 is TGTGCCAGCAGCCAGCAGGGGGCGGCTGGAAACACCATATATTTT.

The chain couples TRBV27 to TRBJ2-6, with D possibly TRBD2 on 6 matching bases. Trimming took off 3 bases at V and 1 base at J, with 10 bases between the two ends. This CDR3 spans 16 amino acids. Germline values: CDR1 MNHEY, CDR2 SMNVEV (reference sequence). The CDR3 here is CASSFLDYSGANVLTF. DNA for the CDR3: TGTGCCAGCAGTTTTCTGGACTATTCTGGGGCCAACGTCCTGACTTTC.

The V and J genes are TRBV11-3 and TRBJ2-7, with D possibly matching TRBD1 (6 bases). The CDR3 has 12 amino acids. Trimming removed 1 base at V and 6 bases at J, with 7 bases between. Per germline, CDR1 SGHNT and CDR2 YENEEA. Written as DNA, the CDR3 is TGTGCCAGCAGCTTAGGGGGGCGCGAGCAGTACTTC. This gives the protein CASSLGGREQYF.

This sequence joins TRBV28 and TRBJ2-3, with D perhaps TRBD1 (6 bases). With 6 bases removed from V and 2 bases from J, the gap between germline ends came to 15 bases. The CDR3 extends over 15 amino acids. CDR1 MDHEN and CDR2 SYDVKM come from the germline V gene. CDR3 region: CASSKTQGFTDTQYF. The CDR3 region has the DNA TGTGCCAGCAGCAAAACCCAGGGGTTCACAGATACGCAGTATTTT.

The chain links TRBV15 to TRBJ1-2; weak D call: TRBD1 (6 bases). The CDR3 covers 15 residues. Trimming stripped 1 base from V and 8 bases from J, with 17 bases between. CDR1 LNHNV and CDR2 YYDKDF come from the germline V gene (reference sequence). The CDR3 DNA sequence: TGTGCCACCAGCAGAGCCTACCCCGACAGGCAAGGCTACACCTTC. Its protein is CATSRAYPDRQGYTF.

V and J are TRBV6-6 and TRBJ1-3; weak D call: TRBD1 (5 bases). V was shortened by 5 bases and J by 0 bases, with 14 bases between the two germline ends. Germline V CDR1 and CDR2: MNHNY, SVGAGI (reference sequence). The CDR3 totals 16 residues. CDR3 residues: CASSPWGVSSGNTIYF. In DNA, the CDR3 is TGTGCCAGCAGTCCGTGGGGGGTTTCCTCTGGAAACACCATATATTTT.

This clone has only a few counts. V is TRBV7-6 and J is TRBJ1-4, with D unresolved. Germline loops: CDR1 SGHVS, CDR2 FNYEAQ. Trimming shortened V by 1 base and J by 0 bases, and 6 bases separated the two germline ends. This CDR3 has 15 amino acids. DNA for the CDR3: TGTGCCAGCAGCTTAGGAGAAGCAACTAATGAAAAACTGTTTTTT. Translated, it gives CASSLGEATNEKLFF.

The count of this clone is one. The CDR3 nucleotides read TGTGCCAGGTCGGGACAGGGGAGGCGGTTTCCCTTTAACACTGAAGCTTTCTTT. This codes for CARSGQGRRFPFNTEAFF. The chain is built from TRBV28 and TRBJ1-1; 10 bases map to TRBD1. From germline, CDR1 is MDHEN and CDR2 SYDVKM. The CDR3 spans 18 residues. Unmatched junction bases numbered 18, after V lost 9 bases and J lost 2 bases.

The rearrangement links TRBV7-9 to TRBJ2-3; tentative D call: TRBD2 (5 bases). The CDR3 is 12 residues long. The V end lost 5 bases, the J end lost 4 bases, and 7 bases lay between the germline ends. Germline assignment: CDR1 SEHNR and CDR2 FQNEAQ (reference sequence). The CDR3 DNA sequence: TGTGCCAGCAGCCTGGGAGCAGATACGCAGTATTTT. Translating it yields CASSLGADTQYF.